These 32 T cell receptor beta chains were sequenced from one sample in a study of OX40 agonist ivuxolimab in advanced cancers. The data were produced by immunoSEQ multiplex PCR, yet TCRdb's version contains in-frame clones alone and is incomplete. The repertoire holds approximately 76,000 clones, with around nine tenths as singletons. The sample was CD4+ or CD8+ T cells sorted from blood, taken in a trial of the OX40 agonist ivuxolimab. These receptors came from an adult with an advanced solid tumor such as melanoma, head and neck, liver or kidney cancer.

V is TRBV7-8 and J is TRBJ2-1; 10 bases match TRBD1. CDR3 length: 16 residues. Trimming took 6 bases from V and 3 from J; bases not matched to a gene: 8. The V gene's germline CDR1 is SGHVS and CDR2 FQNEAQ. The CDR3 DNA reads TGTGCCAGCAGTTCATCCGGGACAGGGGTCTACAATGAGCAGTTCTTC. This sequence encodes CASSSSGTGVYNEQFF.

V and J are TRBV18 and TRBJ2-7; 8 bases match TRBD1. This CDR3 region has 12 residues. J gave up 6 bases and V 3 bases, and 1 base lay outside the gene matches. Germline V lookup: CDR1 KGHSH, CDR2 LQKENI. CDR3 bases: TGTGCCAGCTCACCGGACAGGGTCGAGCAGTACTTC. Amino acid sequence: CASSPDRVEQYF.

The rearrangement uses TRBV18 and TRBJ2-7; possible D gene TRBD1, 5 bases. CDR3 length: 13 amino acids. Germline-derived CDR1 and CDR2 are KGHSH and LQKENI. V lost 4 bases, J lost 3 bases, and 10 bases lay in between. CDR3 DNA: TGTGCCAGCTCACTTTCACAGGTCTACGAGCAGTACTTC. Protein: CASSLSQVYEQYF.

V is TRBV11-3 and J is TRBJ2-6; no clear D gene. The CDR3 has 14 residues. Trimming took off 1 base at V and 2 bases at J, with 3 bases between the two ends. Per the germline V gene, CDR1 is SGHNT and CDR2 is YENEEA. The CDR3 region has the DNA TGTGCCAGCAGCTTAGTCGCTGGGGCCAACGTCCTGACTTTC. As protein: CASSLVAGANVLTF.

This sequence joins TRBV4-1 and TRBJ2-1; D is ambiguous. V was clipped by 6 bases and J by 0 bases, with 6 bases between them. Per germline, CDR1 MGHRA and CDR2 YSYEKL. The CDR3 is 13 residues long. CDR3 loop: CASSPDSYNEQFF. CDR3 bases: TGCGCCAGCAGTCCCGACTCCTACAATGAGCAGTTCTTC.

V usage is TRBV27 and J usage is TRBJ2-7; TRBD1 matches 8 bases. The CDR3 consists of 15 residues. V shed 2 bases and J 2 bases; nucleotides not matched to a gene: 5. Germline assignment: CDR1 MNHEY and CDR2 SMNVEV (reference sequence). The chain's CDR3 is CASSLEGQATYEQYF. In nucleotides, the CDR3 is TGTGCCAGCAGTTTAGAGGGACAGGCTACCTACGAGCAGTACTTC.

The gene calls are TRBV27 and TRBJ2-7; TRBD1 agrees at 8 bases. CDR3 length equals 16 residues. The germline CDR1 and CDR2 sequences are MNHEY and SMNVEV (reference sequence). The V gene end was trimmed by 0 bases and the J gene end by 3 bases; junction bases not matched to a gene: 7. CDR3 residues: CASSLSSQGAIYEQYF. CDR3 nucleotide sequence: TGTGCCAGCAGTTTATCGTCCCAGGGGGCTATCTACGAGCAGTACTTC.

This clone was counted a single time. At one boundary the junction diverges from the germline segment, which might be a read error. The chain links TRBV10-3 to TRBJ2-7, with D perhaps matching TRBD1 (5 bases). This CDR3 comprises 14 residues. Looked up from germline, CDR1 is ENHRY and CDR2 is SYGVKD. CDR3 DNA: TGTGCCGTCAGTGATATGACAGACTCCTACGAGCAGTACTTC. As protein: CAVSDMTDSYEQYF.

This clone counts as medium-sized. The chain links TRBV4-1 to TRBJ2-7; D possibly matches TRBD1 or TRBD2 (6 bases each). V was pared by 7 bases and J by 2 bases, with 24 bases between. CDR3 length: 17 amino acids. Germline-derived CDR1 and CDR2 are MGHRA and YSYEKL. The CDR3 bases are TGCGCCAGCACCCCCGATGGGGGGCAGGGGACCCCCTACGAGCAGTACTTC. Amino acid sequence: CASTPDGGQGTPYEQYF.

This chain uses TRBV5-5 with TRBJ2-1, with TRBD2 identical over 8 bases. Germline-derived CDR1 and CDR2 are SGHKS and YYEKEE (reference sequence). V lost 1 base, J lost 7 bases, and 4 bases stayed unmatched. The CDR3 loop spans 14 amino acids. This CDR3 reads CASSLPSGFNEQFF. In DNA, the CDR3 is TGTGCCAGCAGCTTGCCTAGCGGGTTTAATGAGCAGTTCTTC. Looking up the rest from reference TRBV5-5 and TRBJ2-1 gives the full variable domain: DAGVTQSPTHLIKTRGQQVTLRCSPISGHKSVSWYQQVLGQGPQFIFQYYEKEERGRGNFPDRFSARQFPNYSSELNVNALLLGDSALYLCASSLPSGFNEQFFGPGTRLTVL.

This chain links TRBV28 with TRBJ2-7; D gene ambiguous. V dropped 8 bases and J dropped 4 bases, with 15 bases sitting between them. CDR1 and CDR2 (germline): MDHEN, SYDVKM. The CDR3 is 13 residues long. This CDR3 is CASLSPRLYEQYF. The DNA for the CDR3 is TGTGCCAGCCTGAGCCCGCGACTGTACGAGCAGTACTTC.

The rearrangement joins TRBV18 to TRBJ2-3; no firm D call. The CDR3 spans 15 residues. The V and J ends lost 3 bases and 6 bases respectively, with 16 bases between them. Germline CDR1 is KGHSH and CDR2 is LQKENI. The CDR3 DNA reads as TGTGCCAGCTCACCTAACTTCGGACCACAGGATACGCAGTATTTT. Translated, it gives CASSPNFGPQDTQYF.

V usage is TRBV5-8 and J usage is TRBJ2-5; no clear D. CDR1 is SGHTS and CDR2 is YDEGEE in the germline V gene. This CDR3 has 15 amino acids. Trimming removed 3 bases at V and 1 base at J, with 13 bases between. The CDR3 coding sequence is TGTGCCAGCAGCTCACTGGATGCGGTCCAAGAGACCCAGTACTTC. Its protein product is CASSSLDAVQETQYF.

The V call is TRBV13, the J call TRBJ2-3; D is perhaps TRBD1 or TRBD2 (5 bases each). Trimming removed 1 base from V and 1 base from J, with 12 bases in between. There are 16 residues in the CDR3. The germline V gene has CDR1 PRHDT and CDR2 FYEKMQ (reference sequence). CDR3 sequence (DNA): TGTGCCAGCAGCTTAGCCGGAGGACATGGCACAGATACGCAGTATTTT. It specifies CASSLAGGHGTDTQYF. Complete variable domain (other parts from reference TRBV13 and TRBJ2-3): AAGVIQSPRHLIKEKRETATLKCYPIPRHDTVYWYQQGPGQDPQFLISFYEKMQSDKGSIPDRFSAQQFSDYHSELNMSSLELGDSALYFCASSLAGGHGTDTQYFGPGTRLTVL.

This clone was recorded once. V usage is TRBV29-1 and J usage is TRBJ2-5, with 7 bases identical to TRBD1. The trim removed 7 bases at V and 5 bases at J, leaving 7 bases unmatched. The CDR3 length is 12 residues. Germline assignment: CDR1 SQVTM and CDR2 ANQGSEA. The CDR3 spells CSAEGGLETQYF. CDR3 coding DNA: TGCAGCGCGGAAGGGGGCTTGGAGACCCAGTACTTC.

The chain joins TRBV10-3 to TRBJ2-2, with unresolved D. Germline values: CDR1 ENHRY, CDR2 SYGVKD. This CDR3 region has 15 residues. Deletions cut 0 bases from V and 3 bases from J, with 8 bases between. CDR3 loop: CAISESNWYTGELFF. The CDR3 nucleotides read TGTGCCATCAGTGAGTCGAATTGGTACACCGGGGAGCTGTTTTTT.

J is TRBJ2-7 and V is TRBV9, with a weak D call TRBD2 (6 bases). Trimming pared 4 bases from V and 1 base from J, leaving 9 bases between. The CDR3 is made up of 13 amino acids. Per the germline V gene, CDR1 is SGDLS and CDR2 is YYNGEE. The CDR3 DNA reads TGTGCCAGCAGCTGGGGGGATTCCTACGAGCAGTACTTC. This translates into CASSWGDSYEQYF.

The rearrangement joins TRBV5-4 to TRBJ1-2, with 7 bases identical to TRBD1. V was pared by 2 bases and J by 3 bases, with 1 base of the junction left unmatched. The germline gives CDR1 SGHNT, CDR2 YYREEE (reference sequence). This CDR3 region has 13 residues. The CDR3 is CASSFQGDYGYTF. DNA for the CDR3: TGTGCCAGCAGCTTCCAGGGGGACTATGGCTACACCTTC.

The chain combines TRBV5-1 with TRBJ2-5; the match to TRBD2 covers 10 bases. The CDR3 is made up of 16 amino acids. Germline V gene sequence: CDR1 SGHRS, CDR2 YFSETQ. J lost 5 bases, V lost 0 bases, and 7 bases had no gene match. CDR3 coding DNA: TGCGCCAGCAGCTTGGAAATAGCGGGAGGTTGGGAGACCCAGTACTTC. Protein: CASSLEIAGGWETQYF. Complete variable domain (other parts from reference TRBV5-1 and TRBJ2-5): KAGVTQTPRYLIKTRGQQVTLSCSPISGHRSVSWYQQTPGQGLQFLFEYFSETQRNKGNFPGRFSGRQFSNSRSEMNVSTLELGDSALYLCASSLEIAGGWETQYFGPGTRLLVL.

This clone showed up many times. The chain employs TRBV5-8 and TRBJ2-3; D might be TRBD2 (6 bases). The CDR3 totals 15 residues. From germline, CDR1 is SGHTS and CDR2 YDEGEE. Trimming stripped 4 bases from V and 0 bases from J, with 12 bases between. DNA for the CDR3: TGTGCCAGCAGCCCCAGCGGGCTCAGCACAGATACGCAGTATTTT. Translating gives CASSPSGLSTDTQYF.

The chain couples TRBV18 to TRBJ1-4; 7 nucleotides align to TRBD1. Per germline, CDR1 KGHSH and CDR2 LQKENI. Trimming took 1 base from V and 8 from J; bases not matched to a gene: 13. The CDR3 is 17 amino acids. The CDR3 loop reads CASSPRRDRAGWEKLFF. CDR3 DNA: TGTGCCAGCTCACCACGCCGAGACAGGGCGGGATGGGAAAAACTGTTTTTT. Complete variable domain (other parts from reference TRBV18 and TRBJ1-4): NAGVMQNPRHLVRRRGQEARLRCSPMKGHSHVYWYRQLPEEGLKFMVYLQKENIIDESGMPKERFSAEFPKEGPSILRIQQVVRGDSAAYFCASSPRRDRAGWEKLFFGSGTQLSVL.

The chain recombines TRBV18 with TRBJ1-1, with D tentatively TRBD1 (6 bases). The CDR3 loop spans 15 amino acids. Trimming removed 2 bases from V and 0 bases from J, with 10 bases in between. Germline CDR1 and CDR2: KGHSH and LQKENI. The DNA of the CDR3 is TGTGCCAGCTCACCAGCGGGGGCGGTGAACACTGAAGCTTTCTTT. This codes for CASSPAGAVNTEAFF.

The V and J genes are TRBV7-9 and TRBJ2-1; 9 bases are a match to TRBD1. The CDR3 has 15 amino acids. In germline, CDR1 is SEHNR, CDR2 FQNEAQ (reference sequence). The V and J ends lost 5 bases and 0 bases, in that order; junction bases with no gene match: 2. This chain's CDR3 is CASSQTGGSYNEQFF. The CDR3 DNA is TGTGCCAGCAGCCAGACAGGGGGCTCCTACAATGAGCAGTTCTTC.

The chain links TRBV5-1 to TRBJ2-7; D gene ambiguous. The CDR3 length is 15 residues. Germline assignment: CDR1 SGHRS and CDR2 YFSETQ. V lost 0 bases to trimming and J lost 5 bases, with 15 bases between them. This CDR3 is CASSLADGFIHEQYF. DNA of the CDR3: TGCGCCAGCAGCTTGGCAGACGGGTTCATCCACGAGCAGTACTTC.

In DNA form, the CDR3 reads TGCGCCAGCAGCTTGGAAGGGATTGGATCCTACGAGCAGTACTTC. It is translated as CASSLEGIGSYEQYF. V usage is TRBV5-1 and J usage is TRBJ2-7; D is unclear. The V gene's germline CDR1 is SGHRS and CDR2 YFSETQ. Trimming took 0 bases from V and 1 from J, leaving 11 bases between them. The length of the CDR3 is 15 residues. The variable domain in full, with the rest retrieved from reference TRBV5-1 and TRBJ2-7, is KAGVTQTPRYLIKTRGQQVTLSCSPISGHRSVSWYQQTPGQGLQFLFEYFSETQRNKGNFPGRFSGRQFSNSRSEMNVSTLELGDSALYLCASSLEGIGSYEQYFGPGTRLTVT.

The rearrangement links TRBV10-1 to TRBJ2-3; the match to TRBD2 covers 10 bases. Losses at the gene ends were 3 bases for V and 3 bases for J; bases not matched to a gene: 0. Germline CDR1 reads WNHNN; CDR2 reads SYGVQD (reference sequence). The CDR3 totals 14 residues. This CDR3 reads CASSELAGTDTQYF. The DNA of the CDR3 is TGCGCCAGCAGTGAACTAGCGGGAACAGATACGCAGTATTTT.

The V gene is TRBV14, the J gene TRBJ2-5; D is undetermined. The CDR3 has 14 amino acids. V lost 3 bases to trimming and J lost 1 base, with 9 bases between them. Germline CDR1 and CDR2: SGHDN and FVKESK. The CDR3 sequence is CASSHSPVQETQYF. The CDR3 DNA follows: TGTGCCAGCAGCCATTCCCCCGTCCAAGAGACCCAGTACTTC.

The sample holds one count of this clone. The rearrangement joins TRBV10-3 to TRBJ2-2; TRBD2 matches at 13 bases. V trimming: 9 bases; J trimming: 2 bases; junction bases outside the gene matches: 6. The CDR3 totals 16 residues. The germline gives CDR1 ENHRY, CDR2 SYGVKD. This CDR3 is CAIGTSGIGNTGELFF. CDR3 DNA sequence: TGTGCCATTGGGACTAGCGGGATTGGAAACACCGGGGAGCTGTTTTTT.

This clone was counted between two and nine times. DNA of the CDR3: TGTGCCAGCAGGGGGGGTGGCTACACCTTC. It is translated as CASRGGGYTF. The V call is TRBV2, the J call TRBJ1-2; D may be TRBD1 (5 bases). The CDR3 covers 10 residues. V was trimmed by 6 bases and J by 7 bases, leaving 6 bases between them. Germline CDR1 and CDR2: SNHLY and FYNNEI.

The rearrangement joins TRBV9 to TRBJ2-7; 8 bases agree with TRBD1. V gave up 0 bases and J gave up 1 base; unmatched junction bases: 3. CDR3 length equals 15 residues. Germline CDR1 SGDLS, CDR2 YYNGEE. The CDR3 bases are TGTGCCAGCAGCGTAGAGGGGACAGGTTCCTACGAGCAGTACTTC. Protein sequence: CASSVEGTGSYEQYF.

CDR3 amino acids: CASSLAASGRGYEQYF. The CDR3 bases are TGTGCCAGCAGCTTAGCGGCTAGCGGGAGAGGCTACGAGCAGTACTTC. This chain links TRBV11-2 with TRBJ2-7; the match to TRBD2 covers 10 bases. CDR1 and CDR2 (germline): SGHAT, FQNNGV. The CDR3 length is 16 residues. Trimming at V came to 1 base and at J to 3 bases, leaving 6 bases not matched to a gene.

The V gene is TRBV15, the J gene TRBJ1-2; tentative D call: TRBD1 (6 bases). Germline V gives CDR1 LNHNV, CDR2 YYDKDF (reference sequence). The CDR3 consists of 16 residues. V lost 5 bases to trimming and J lost 0 bases, with 16 bases between them. The CDR3 DNA sequence: TGTGCCACCAGCGGGCAGGGGTGGGGGTCTAACTATGGCTACACCTTC. Residues: CATSGQGWGSNYGYTF.